Listed below are T cell receptor beta chains from one sample, sequenced in a study of T cell responses to AZD1222 COVID-19 vaccine. Clones were sequenced by immunoSEQ multiplex PCR, and TCRdb holds only the in-frame ones, with some missing. The sample yields 120,000 or so clones, 70% to 85% seen once. The sample was peripheral blood, taken 28 days after the second AZD1222 dose. All receptors come from an adult who received the AZD1222 COVID-19 vaccine. The CDR3 runs from the conserved cysteine through the conserved F or W. The order of the fields is clone size, D gene, V gene, J gene, CDR3 protein, CDR3 DNA. A D gene is named only where the DNA matches it firmly. The listing skips clone size in some rows; elsewhere it reads once, few, many or a size class.

>once|NA|TRBV28|TRBJ1-5
CASSSPRGNQPQHF
TGTGCCAGCAGTTCACCGAGGGGGAATCAGCCCCAGCATTTT
>NA|NA|TRBV28|TRBJ2-3
CASRPGDSPDTQYF
TGTGCCAGCAGACCCGGGGATTCCCCAGATACGCAGTATTTT
>NA|NA|TRBV5-1|TRBJ2-2
CASSLIGNTGELFF
TGCGCCAGCAGCTTGATTGGGAACACCGGGGAGCTGTTTTTT
>few|TRBD1|TRBV7-2|TRBJ1-5
CASSDGTGVGQPQHF
TGTGCCAGCAGCGACGGGACAGGGGTCGGCCAGCCCCAGCATTTT
>NA|NA|TRBV10-3|TRBJ1-5
CAIRSDNQPQHF
TGTGCCATCAGGTCAGATAATCAGCCCCAGCATTTT
>NA|TRBD1|TRBV4-2|TRBJ2-5
CASSQVGAGQGARETQYF
TGTGCCAGCAGCCAGGTCGGAGCGGGACAGGGGGCCCGGGAGACCCAGTACTTC
>NA|TRBD1|TRBV6-1|TRBJ2-2
CASNRGGYTGELFF
TGTGCCAGCAACCGAGGGGGCTACACCGGGGAGCTGTTTTTT
>NA|NA|TRBV7-3|TRBJ2-7
CASSFFPSTKQYF
TGTGCCAGCAGCTTTTTCCCTTCTACGAAGCAGTACTTC
>NA|NA|TRBV19|TRBJ1-5
CASTPGHYNQPQHF
TGTGCCAGTACCCCGGGACACTACAATCAGCCCCAGCATTTT
>NA|TRBD1|TRBV6-2/TRBV6-3|TRBJ1-5
CASSFGQVRNQPQHF
TGTGCCAGCAGTTTCGGACAGGTCCGAAATCAGCCCCAGCATTTT
>NA|NA|TRBV29-1|TRBJ1-2
CSVPIGGSNNYGYTF
TGCAGCGTTCCCATTGGCGGCAGCAATAACTATGGCTACACCTTC
>NA|NA|TRBV15|TRBJ1-4
CATSRGGLREKLFF
TGTGCCACCAGCCGGGGGGGTTTAAGAGAAAAACTGTTTTTT
>NA|NA|TRBV9|TRBJ1-3
CASSSSGFSGNTIYF
TGTGCCAGCAGCTCGTCAGGCTTCTCTGGAAACACCATATATTTT
>NA|TRBD2|TRBV28|TRBJ2-2
CASRGTRDTGELFF
TGTGCCAGCAGGGGGACTAGGGACACCGGGGAGCTGTTTTTT
>NA|NA|TRBV11-2|TRBJ1-1
CASTEDLRGTEAFF
TGTGCCAGCACGGAAGACTTAAGGGGGACTGAAGCTTTCTTT
>NA|NA|TRBV5-5|TRBJ1-2
CASSPLLRDIPGANYGYTF
TGTGCCAGCAGCCCCCTCCTCCGGGACATTCCTGGGGCTAACTATGGCTACACCTTC
>NA|TRBD1|TRBV18|TRBJ1-2
CASSPGTGPNYGYTF
TGTGCCAGCTCACCAGGGACAGGGCCTAACTATGGCTACACCTTC
>many|NA|TRBV7-3|TRBJ1-5
CASSLSGNNQPQHF
TGTGCCAGCAGCTTAAGCGGAAACAATCAGCCCCAGCATTTT
>NA|TRBD2|TRBV5-1|TRBJ2-5
CASSLTGGRETQYF
TGCGCCAGCAGCTTGACGGGGGGGCGCGAGACCCAGTACTTC
>NA|NA|TRBV6-5|TRBJ1-6
CASSTGHYNSPLHF
TGTGCCAGCAGTACAGGGCATTATAATTCACCCCTCCACTTT
>NA|NA|TRBV5-1|TRBJ1-6
CASSLVWVGGGSPLHF
TGCGCCAGCAGCTTGGTGTGGGTGGGAGGTGGATCACCCCTCCACTTT
>NA|NA|TRBV7-9|TRBJ2-2
CASSIQGHTGELFF
TGTGCCAGCAGCATACAGGGACACACCGGGGAGCTGTTTTTT
>NA|NA|TRBV11-3|TRBJ1-2
CAIPWSDYGYTF
TGTGCCATACCGTGGAGTGACTATGGCTACACCTTC
>NA|NA|TRBV5-1|TRBJ2-7
CASSKGTLYEQYF
TGCGCCAGCAGCAAAGGGACACTCTACGAGCAGTACTTC
>NA|TRBD2|TRBV10-3|TRBJ2-3
CAIRKREGTDTQYF
TGTGCCATCAGGAAAAGGGAGGGGACAGATACGCAGTATTTT
>NA|TRBD1|TRBV5-4|TRBJ1-1
CASSFRTGETEAFF
TGTGCCAGCAGCTTCCGGACAGGGGAAACTGAAGCTTTCTTT
>NA|TRBD2|TRBV7-7|TRBJ2-3
CASSSQLAGGTDTQYF
TGTGCTAGCAGCTCTCAACTAGCGGGGGGAACAGATACGCAGTATTTT
>NA|NA|TRBV29-1|TRBJ1-2
CSVEGLSYGYTF
TGCAGCGTTGAAGGCTTGAGCTATGGCTACACCTTC
>NA|TRBD2|TRBV2|TRBJ2-1
CASSSGLAGGNNEQFF
TGTGCCAGCAGTTCCGGACTAGCGGGGGGTAACAATGAGCAGTTCTTC
>few|NA|TRBV7-2|TRBJ2-2
CASSKGPNTGELFF
TGTGCCAGCAGCAAGGGCCCGAACACCGGGGAGCTGTTTTTT
>NA|NA|TRBV6-5|TRBJ1-4
CASKSEKGKLFF
TGTGCCAGCAAAAGCGAGAAGGGAAAACTGTTTTTT
>NA|TRBD1|TRBV11-3|TRBJ2-5
CASSLGQGGYQETQYF
TGTGCCAGCAGCCTCGGACAGGGGGGGTACCAAGAGACCCAGTACTTC
>NA|TRBD1|TRBV28|TRBJ2-5
CASSLTLDRVQETQYF
TGTGCCAGCAGTTTGACGCTCGACAGGGTCCAAGAGACCCAGTACTTC
>NA|NA|TRBV12-3/TRBV12-4|TRBJ1-1
CASLNTEAFF
TGTGCCAGCCTGAACACTGAAGCTTTCTTT
>NA|NA|TRBV15|TRBJ1-5
CATSREQGWGQPQHF
TGTGCCACCAGCAGAGAGCAGGGGTGGGGTCAGCCCCAGCATTTT
>NA|NA|TRBV7-2|TRBJ1-5
CASSWGLSNQPQHF
TGTGCCAGCAGCTGGGGACTGAGCAATCAGCCCCAGCATTTT
>NA|NA|TRBV21-1|TRBJ2-1
CASSKGSPLRERNNEQFF
TGTGCCAGCAGCAAAGGGAGTCCGCTTCGAGAGCGCAACAATGAGCAGTTCTTC
>NA|TRBD1|TRBV4-1|TRBJ1-6
CASSQTGADSPLHF
TGCGCCAGCAGCCAGACAGGGGCGGATTCACCCCTCCACTTT
>NA|TRBD1|TRBV6-5|TRBJ2-5
CASSRSDRGEGTQYF
TGTGCCAGCAGCCGATCCGACAGGGGAGAAGGGACCCAGTACTTC
>NA|TRBD2|TRBV20-1|TRBJ2-1
CSASWAGGPYNEQFF
TGCAGTGCTAGTTGGGCGGGGGGGCCTTACAATGAGCAGTTCTTC
>NA|NA|TRBV2|TRBJ2-7
CASSDSVEYYEQYF
TGTGCCAGCAGTGATAGCGTGGAATACTACGAGCAGTACTTC
>NA|TRBD1|TRBV7-2|TRBJ2-7
CASSRDRGSEQYF
TGTGCCAGCAGCCGGGACAGGGGAAGCGAGCAGTACTTC
>NA|NA|TRBV7-9|TRBJ2-3
CASSPPGVSTDTQYF
TGTGCCAGCAGCCCCCCAGGGGTCTCCACAGATACGCAGTATTTT
>NA|TRBD1|TRBV7-2|TRBJ1-4
CASSLLGQASVKLFF
TGTGCCAGCAGCTTACTAGGACAGGCCTCTGTAAAACTGTTTTTT
>NA|TRBD1|TRBV19|TRBJ2-7
CASSIRQGVYEQYF
TGTGCCAGTAGTATACGGCAGGGGGTTTACGAGCAGTACTTC
>NA|NA|TRBV7-9|TRBJ2-7
CASSLDLSYEQYF
TGTGCCAGCAGTCTCGACTTGAGCTACGAGCAGTACTTC
>NA|NA|TRBV6-1|TRBJ1-5
CASSEKGSQPQHF
TGTGCCAGCAGTGAAAAAGGTTCCCAGCCCCAGCATTTT
>once|TRBD1|TRBV30|TRBJ1-4
CAWSATGGTGKLFF
TGTGCCTGGAGTGCAACAGGGGGAACGGGGAAACTGTTTTTT
>few|NA|TRBV10-3|TRBJ2-7
CAISDLHHEQYF
TGTGCCATCAGTGACTTACACCACGAGCAGTACTTC
>NA|NA|TRBV12-3/TRBV12-4|TRBJ2-5
CASGAQQETQYF
TGTGCCAGCGGAGCTCAACAAGAGACCCAGTACTTC
>NA|TRBD2|TRBV7-8|TRBJ2-1
CASSLASLAGGYNEQFF
TGTGCCAGCAGCTTAGCTAGCCTAGCGGGGGGCTACAATGAGCAGTTCTTC
>few|NA|TRBV2|TRBJ1-1
CASSDLGTTEAFF
TGTGCCAGCAGTGATCTGGGGACAACTGAAGCTTTCTTT
>NA|TRBD1|TRBV5-4|TRBJ1-2
CASSLRDRGNYGYTF
TGTGCCAGCAGCCTCCGGGACAGGGGGAACTATGGCTACACCTTC
>NA|NA|TRBV7-9|TRBJ1-2
CASSLEGGEGYTF
TGTGCCAGCAGCTTAGAGGGGGGCGAGGGCTACACCTTC
>NA|NA|TRBV2|TRBJ2-2
CASSEYRDTGELFF
TGTGCCAGCAGTGAATACAGGGACACCGGGGAGCTGTTTTTT